This TCR beta chain was retrieved from a study of blood T cells in healthy people across ages. This clonotype was observed a single time. Germline lookup yields CDR1 SGHKS and CDR2 YYEKEE (reference sequence). The V segment lost 6 bases and the J segment 6 bases; nucleotides outside the gene matches: 15. The CDR3 runs 17 residues. Together with a sample-barcoded 5' primer, a J-beta primer mix was included in a second PCR lasting roughly 7 to 11 cycles. TCRdb re-derived calls from the 5' RACE reads in MiXCR, one entry per CDR3 protein. Found here are roughly 1.7 million distinct CDR3 sequences, about 35% of them singletons; the top ten hold approximately 11%.

The sequence came from a woman aged 25 to 45 in good health. The rearrangement joins TRBV5-5 to TRBJ1-3; TRBD1 agrees at 10 bases. Sequenced input: blood. This chain's CDR3 is CASNGPGQGSRENTIYF. CDR3 nucleotide sequence: TGTGCCAGCAACGGTCCGGGACAGGGGAGTCGTGAAAACACCATATATTTT.